Listed below are T cell receptor beta chains from one sample, sequenced in a study of post-analysis software for immune sequencing data. Via MiXCR, TCRdb re-called the PCR reads, giving one row per CDR3 protein. Among 350,000 to 450,000 distinct CDR3 sequences listed, over 30% were seen once. Material: blood. Source of these receptors: a girl aged 2 to 9 with multiple sclerosis. Both conserved end residues are part of each CDR3. The D gene is left open where the match is weak. Only part of the rows carry a size: once, few, many, or a class if the clone is expanded.

d_call,j_call,clone_size,v_call,cdr3_nt,cdr3_aa
NA,TRBJ2-5,NA,TRBV5-1,TGCGCCAGCGAAAAGGGGGAGACCCAGTACTTC,CASEKGETQYF
TRBD2,TRBJ2-7,many,TRBV5-1,TGCGCCAGCAGCTTAGGCGGGAGCTCCTACGAGCAGTACTTC,CASSLGGSSYEQYF
TRBD1,TRBJ2-1,few,TRBV7-3,TGTGCCAGCAGCCCCCATTCTCCTGGGACAGGGGGCTACAATGAGCAGTTCTTC,CASSPHSPGTGGYNEQFF
NA,TRBJ1-2,few,TRBV20-1,TGCAGTGTTAGTACAGACTATGGCTACACCTTC,CSVSTDYGYTF
NA,TRBJ1-6,few,TRBV4-1,TGCGCCAGCAGCGCTCGGAGTTTGGATCCGAATTCACCCCTCCACTTT,CASSARSLDPNSPLHF
TRBD1,TRBJ2-7,few,TRBV5-1,TGCGCCAGCAGCCCCCTGACAGGGTCCTACGAGCAGTACTTC,CASSPLTGSYEQYF
NA,TRBJ1-2,NA,TRBV6-6,TGTGCCAGCAGACCGACGGCGTATGGCTACACCTTC,CASRPTAYGYTF
NA,TRBJ2-3,NA,TRBV12-3/TRBV12-4,TGTGCCAGCAGGCTAGGGGCAACAGATACGCAGTATTTT,CASRLGATDTQYF
NA,TRBJ2-5,NA,TRBV9,TGTGCCAGCAGCGTAGGGGGGTATCAAGAGACCCAGTACTTC,CASSVGGYQETQYF
NA,TRBJ2-1,NA,TRBV7-2,TGTGCCAGCAGCTTAACCCCGACTAAACGGAAGAGGCACAATGAGCAGTTCTTC,CASSLTPTKRKRHNEQFF
NA,TRBJ1-2,NA,TRBV29-1,TGCAGCGTTGAAGTTTGGGCAGATTATGGCTACACCTTC,CSVEVWADYGYTF
NA,TRBJ1-2,NA,TRBV28,TGTGCCAGCAGTTTGGACTTCTATGGCTACACCTTC,CASSLDFYGYTF
TRBD2,TRBJ2-5,few,TRBV4-1,TGCGCCAGCAGCCAAGAGGGCGGGGGGTTCTACGTGCAGTACTTC,CASSQEGGGFYVQYF
TRBD1,TRBJ2-7,NA,TRBV5-1,TGCGCCAGCAGATTATCGGGACAGGTCGCCCAAGAGACCAAGTACTTC,CASRLSGQVAQETKYF
TRBD1,TRBJ2-5,few,TRBV5-1,TGCGCCAGCAACATACCCACAGGGGCGGGAGAGACCCAGTACTTC,CASNIPTGAGETQYF
TRBD1,TRBJ1-2,NA,TRBV27,TGTACCAGCAGTCCCTTATGGGACAGGCGTTACTATGGCTACACCTTC,CTSSPLWDRRYYGYTF
NA,TRBJ1-2,NA,TRBV12-3/TRBV12-4,TGTGCCAGCAGCCCAACAGGGAGATATGGCTACACCTTC,CASSPTGRYGYTF
NA,TRBJ2-1,NA,TRBV12-3/TRBV12-4,TGTGCCAGCAGTCCGCGGAATGAGCAGTTCTTC,CASSPRNEQFF
NA,TRBJ1-5,NA,TRBV5-5,TGTGCCAGCAGTGGGGGACGGAGCAATCAGCCCCAGCATTTT,CASSGGRSNQPQHF
NA,TRBJ1-6,few,TRBV20-1,TGCAGTGCTAGAGATCCGGGGGATAATTCACCCCTCCACTTT,CSARDPGDNSPLHF
NA,TRBJ2-1,NA,TRBV20-1,TGCAGTGCTAGAGATTTTGGGTCTAGAAGGAATGAGCAGTTCTTC,CSARDFGSRRNEQFF
NA,TRBJ1-1,NA,TRBV5-5,TGTGCCAGCAGACTGACATATTTGAACACTGAAGCTTTCTTT,CASRLTYLNTEAFF
NA,TRBJ2-3,NA,TRBV7-2,TGTGCCAGCAGCTTAGCCAGCTGGATCACAGATACGCAGTATTTT,CASSLASWITDTQYF
NA,TRBJ1-1,NA,TRBV29-1,TGCAGCGTTGAAGATCCGGAGGGTGTGAACACTGAAGCTTTCTTT,CSVEDPEGVNTEAFF
TRBD1,TRBJ1-2,NA,TRBV7-9,TGTGCCAGCAGCCAGGGGGGAGGTGGCTACACCTTC,CASSQGGGGYTF
NA,TRBJ2-5,few,TRBV12-3/TRBV12-4,TGTGCCACCACAGGGTACCTTGGAGAGACCCAGTACTTC,CATTGYLGETQYF
TRBD2,TRBJ2-1,NA,TRBV12-3/TRBV12-4,TGTGCCAGCAGTGGGGACTACACCAATGAGCAGTTCTTC,CASSGDYTNEQFF
NA,TRBJ2-5,once,TRBV12-3/TRBV12-4,TGTGCCAGCAGTTTAGGGACAGCTAACCAAGAGACCCAGTACTTC,CASSLGTANQETQYF
NA,TRBJ2-3,NA,TRBV2,TGTGCCAGCAGGAACGATGTGGATACGCAGTATTTT,CASRNDVDTQYF
TRBD1,TRBJ2-7,NA,TRBV5-5,TGTGTCAGCGACCCCAATGGAGGACAGGTCCACGAGCAGTACTTC,CVSDPNGGQVHEQYF
NA,TRBJ1-5,few,TRBV20-1,TGCAGTGCTGGGCTCTCCAATCAGCCCCAGCATTTT,CSAGLSNQPQHF
NA,TRBJ2-5,NA,TRBV20-1,TGCAGTGCTCTGACAGGAGAGACCCAGTACTTC,CSALTGETQYF
NA,TRBJ1-6,few,TRBV6-5,TGTGCCAGCAGTCCGGACAGAAGGAATTCACCCCTCCACTTT,CASSPDRRNSPLHF
NA,TRBJ2-7,few,TRBV27,TGTGCCAGCAGTAACAGACGCGAGCAGTACTTC,CASSNRREQYF
TRBD1,TRBJ2-7,NA,TRBV10-3,TGTGCCATCAGTGGACCCGGCGCAGGGGGCTACGAGCAGTACTTC,CAISGPGAGGYEQYF
NA,TRBJ1-2,NA,TRBV28,TGTGCCAGCAGTTTACCCTCACCGGGGGCTACCTATGGCTACACCTTC,CASSLPSPGATYGYTF
NA,TRBJ2-5,few,TRBV10-1,TGCGCCAGCAGTGAGTGGTTGGGGCCTCAAGAGACCCAGTACTTC,CASSEWLGPQETQYF
NA,TRBJ1-1,few,TRBV29-1,TGCAGCGTGGCAGGACGCACCGGTCAGGCTGAAGCTTTCTTT,CSVAGRTGQAEAFF
NA,TRBJ1-2,NA,TRBV12-3/TRBV12-4,TGTGCCAGCAGTTTAGCCAGAAATGGCTACACCTTC,CASSLARNGYTF
TRBD1,TRBJ1-2,NA,TRBV20-1,TGCAGTGCTAGAGATCCAGGGGGCGAGGGCTACACCTTC,CSARDPGGEGYTF
NA,TRBJ2-7,NA,TRBV14,TGTGCCAGCAGCCAAGGCCTAGTACTTGGCTACGAGCAGTACTTC,CASSQGLVLGYEQYF
NA,TRBJ2-3,few,TRBV12-5,TGTGCTAGTGGTTTGACTCGGACCATCACAGATACGCAGTATTTT,CASGLTRTITDTQYF
TRBD1,TRBJ1-2,NA,TRBV7-2,TGTGCCAGCAGCTACGCGACAGGGCCATGGGGGGGCTACACCTTC,CASSYATGPWGGYTF
NA,TRBJ2-5,NA,TRBV12-3/TRBV12-4,TGTGCCAGCAGTTTAGCGGCGGGGGCGGGTGAGCAGTACTTC,CASSLAAGAGEQYF
TRBD2,TRBJ2-1,once,TRBV7-2,TGTGCCAGCAGCTCGGGACTAGCGGGAGGTGCTGAGCAGTTCTTC,CASSSGLAGGAEQFF
NA,TRBJ2-1,NA,TRBV12-3/TRBV12-4,TGTGCCAGCAGTTTCGGCCAGGAGGGTAATGAGCAGTTCTTC,CASSFGQEGNEQFF
NA,TRBJ2-5,few,TRBV6-6,TGTGCCAGCAGTTACTTCCATACGTTCTTACAAGAGACCCAGTACTTC,CASSYFHTFLQETQYF
NA,TRBJ2-5,NA,TRBV28,TGTGCCAGCAGTTATGATGGGATGTGGGAGACCCAGTACTTC,CASSYDGMWETQYF
NA,TRBJ1-2,NA,TRBV5-1,TGCACCAGCAGCTTGGTTATCCAGGGTGACTATGGCTACACCTTC,CTSSLVIQGDYGYTF
TRBD2,TRBJ2-7,few,TRBV7-2,TGTGCCAGCAGCTTCGTTAGCGGGGGGGCCTACGAGCAGTACTTC,CASSFVSGGAYEQYF
NA,TRBJ1-2,NA,TRBV20-1,TGCAGTGCTACCTACAGCTATGGCTACACCTTC,CSATYSYGYTF
NA,TRBJ1-2,few,TRBV29-1,TGCAGCGTTGAACATGGGGCGCTTACTAACTATGGCTACACCTTC,CSVEHGALTNYGYTF
NA,TRBJ1-1,few,TRBV7-6,TGTGCCAGCAGCCCCGGACATGGGCGTTTGAACACTGAAGCTTTCTTT,CASSPGHGRLNTEAFF
NA,TRBJ2-7,few,TRBV6-5,TGTGCCAGCAGTTGGCAGGACAGCTCCTACGAGCAGTACTTC,CASSWQDSSYEQYF
NA,TRBJ1-2,few,TRBV6-2/TRBV6-3,TGTGCCAGCAGTTACTCGATGCAGAACTATGGCTACACCTTC,CASSYSMQNYGYTF
NA,TRBJ2-3,few,TRBV12-3/TRBV12-4,TGTGCCAGCACCATCATCGGGAGGCAGTATTTT,CASTIIGRQYF
TRBD1,TRBJ2-7,NA,TRBV7-2,TGTGCCAGCAGCAAGGCCGGGACAGGTAATTTCGAGCAGTACTTC,CASSKAGTGNFEQYF
NA,TRBJ2-1,NA,TRBV20-1,TGCAGTGCTAGATCAGGCCCGGCTGGGGGCCCCTACGAGCAGTTCTTC,CSARSGPAGGPYEQFF